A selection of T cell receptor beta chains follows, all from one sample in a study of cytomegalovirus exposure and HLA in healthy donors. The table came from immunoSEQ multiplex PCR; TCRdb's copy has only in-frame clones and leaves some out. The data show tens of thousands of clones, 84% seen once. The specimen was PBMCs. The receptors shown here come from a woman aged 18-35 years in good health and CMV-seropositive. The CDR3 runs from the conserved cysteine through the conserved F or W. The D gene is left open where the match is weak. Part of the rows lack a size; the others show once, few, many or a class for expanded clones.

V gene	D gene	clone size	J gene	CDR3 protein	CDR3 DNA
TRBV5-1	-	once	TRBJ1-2	CASSFQGLGYTF	TGCGCCAGCAGCTTTCAGGGACTTGGCTACACCTTC
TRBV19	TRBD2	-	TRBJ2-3	CASRFGGTDTQYF	TGTGCCAGTAGGTTCGGGGGGACAGATACGCAGTATTTT
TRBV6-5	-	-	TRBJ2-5	CASSSPRAVQETQYF	TGTGCCAGCAGTTCACCGCGGGCCGTGCAAGAGACCCAGTACTTC
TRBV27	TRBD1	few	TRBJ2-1	CASSLIGTGKSNEQFF	TGTGCCAGCAGCCTGATAGGGACAGGGAAGAGCAATGAGCAGTTCTTC
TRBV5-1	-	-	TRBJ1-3	CASSGDPRAGNTIYF	TGCGCCAGCAGTGGAGACCCCCGGGCTGGAAACACCATATATTTT
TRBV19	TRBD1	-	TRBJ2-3	CASSITGGTDTQYF	TGTGCCAGTAGTATTACAGGGGGCACAGATACGCAGTATTTT
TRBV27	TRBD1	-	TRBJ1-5	CASSSSTGGGNQPQHF	TGTGCCAGCAGTTCATCGACAGGGGGAGGCAATCAGCCCCAGCATTTT
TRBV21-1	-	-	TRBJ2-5	CASSPLGGGGETQYF	TGTGCCAGCAGCCCCCTGGGAGGGGGAGGCGAGACCCAGTACTTC
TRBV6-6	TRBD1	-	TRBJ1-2	CASTGQGGCTF	TGTGCCAGCACCGGACAGGGGGGTTGCACCTTC
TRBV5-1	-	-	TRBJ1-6	CASSLVGGSLLETSPLHF	TGCGCCAGCAGCTTGGTGGGGGGGAGCCTATTGGAGACGTCACCCCTCCACTTT
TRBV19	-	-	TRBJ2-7	CASSRATGAYEQYF	TGTGCCAGTAGTCGTGCCACCGGGGCCTACGAGCAGTACTTC
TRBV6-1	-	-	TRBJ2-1	CASHKGLSSYNEQFF	TGTGCCAGCCACAAGGGGCTGAGCTCCTACAATGAGCAGTTCTTC
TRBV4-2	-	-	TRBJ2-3	CASSQGVRGTDTQYF	TGTGCCAGCAGCCAAGGGGTCAGGGGCACAGATACGCAGTATTTT
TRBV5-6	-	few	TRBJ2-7	CASSSLGHQSSYEQYF	TGTGCCAGCAGCTCCCTCGGACACCAAAGCTCCTACGAGCAGTACTTC
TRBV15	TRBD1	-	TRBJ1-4	CATSRVVGQGNEKLFF	TGTGCCACCAGCAGAGTAGTGGGACAGGGGAATGAAAAACTGTTTTTT
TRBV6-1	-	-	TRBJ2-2	CASSDTNTGELFF	TGTGCCAGCAGTGACACGAACACCGGGGAGCTGTTTTTT
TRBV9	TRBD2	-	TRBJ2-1	CASSERGGPNNEQFF	TGTGCCAGCAGCGAGCGGGGGGGCCCGAACAATGAGCAGTTCTTC
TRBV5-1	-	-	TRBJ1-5	CASSLDSGNNQPQHF	TGCGCCAGCAGCTTGGATTCCGGGAACAATCAGCCCCAGCATTTT
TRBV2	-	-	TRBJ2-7	CASSGEGQRYEQYF	TGTGCCAGCAGCGGCGAGGGCCAGAGGTACGAGCAGTACTTC
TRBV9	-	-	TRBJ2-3	CASSVGGLWSDTQYF	TGTGCCAGCAGCGTAGGTGGGCTTTGGTCGGATACGCAGTATTTT
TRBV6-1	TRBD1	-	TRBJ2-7	CATRDRVQVSYEQYF	TGTGCCACCCGAGACAGGGTGCAGGTCTCCTACGAGCAGTACTTC
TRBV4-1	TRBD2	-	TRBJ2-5	CASRLHSGGAVQETQYF	TGCGCCAGCAGACTCCATAGCGGGGGGGCCGTCCAAGAGACCCAGTACTTC
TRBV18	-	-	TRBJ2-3	CASSPGSRTDTQYF	TGTGCCAGCTCACCAGGGAGCCGCACAGATACGCAGTATTTT
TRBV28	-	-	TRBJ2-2	CASVYRGLNTGELFF	TGTGCCAGCGTTTACAGGGGACTGAACACCGGGGAGCTGTTTTTT
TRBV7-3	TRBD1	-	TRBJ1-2	CASSLNGQGANGYTF	TGTGCCAGCAGCTTAAACGGACAGGGGGCGAATGGCTACACCTTC
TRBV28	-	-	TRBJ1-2	CASSLEDSYGYTF	TGTGCCAGCAGTTTAGAGGACAGTTATGGCTACACCTTC
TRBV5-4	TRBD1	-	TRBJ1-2	CASSLERGRGYGYTF	TGTGCCAGCAGCTTGGAGAGGGGGCGCGGGTATGGCTACACCTTC
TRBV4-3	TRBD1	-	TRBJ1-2	CASSHQGQMRSNYGYTF	TGCGCCAGCAGCCACCAGGGACAGATGAGATCAAACTATGGCTACACCTTC
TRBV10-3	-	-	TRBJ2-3	CAISDESTQYF	TGTGCCATCAGTGACGAGAGTACGCAGTATTTT